This TCR beta chain derives from a study of fetal regulatory T cell absence and autoimmunity. About the research overall: The IPEX patients lacked clinical diabetes but had exocrine pancreas autoimmunity.

Germline assignment: CDR1 MNHNY and CDR2 SVGAGI (reference sequence). The CDR3 length is 16 residues. J lost 0 bases, V lost 2 bases, and 1 base had no gene match. For this clone: Its antigen is not known.

The table came from immunoSEQ multiplex PCR; TCRdb's copy has only in-frame clones and leaves some out. Counted here are 95,000 to 100,000 clones, about 78% occurring once; the ten biggest clones make up roughly 2%. Study-wide findings and caveats: Compared with cord blood, pancreas showed oligoclonal TCR enrichment, some clones over 85-fold.

The chain combines TRBV6-6 with TRBJ2-2; 9 bases match TRBD2. The source of this sequence is a male donor with IPEX syndrome. Material for sequencing was pancreas tissue. CDR3 sequence reads: CASSYRTSANTGELFF. CDR3 sequence (DNA): TGTGCCAGCAGTTACCGGACTAGCGCGAACACCGGGGAGCTGTTTTTT.